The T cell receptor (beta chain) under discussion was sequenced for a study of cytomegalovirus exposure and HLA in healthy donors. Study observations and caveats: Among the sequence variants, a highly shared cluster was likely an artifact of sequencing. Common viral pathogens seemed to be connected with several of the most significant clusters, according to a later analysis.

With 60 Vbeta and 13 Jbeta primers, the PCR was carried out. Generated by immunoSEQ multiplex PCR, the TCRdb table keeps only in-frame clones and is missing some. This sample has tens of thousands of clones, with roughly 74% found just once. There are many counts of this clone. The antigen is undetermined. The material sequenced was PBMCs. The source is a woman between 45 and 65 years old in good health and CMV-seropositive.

The CDR3 nucleotides read TGTGCCAGCATCAAAAGAGGGGACAGGGGCTCTGAAGCTTTCTTT. It is translated as CASIKRGDRGSEAFF. The V call is TRBV6-6, the J call TRBJ1-1; 10 positions match TRBD1. The CDR3 runs to 15 residues. V was clipped by 7 bases and J by 6 bases; unmatched bases: 11. Germline assignment: CDR1 MNHNY and CDR2 SVGAGI (reference sequence).